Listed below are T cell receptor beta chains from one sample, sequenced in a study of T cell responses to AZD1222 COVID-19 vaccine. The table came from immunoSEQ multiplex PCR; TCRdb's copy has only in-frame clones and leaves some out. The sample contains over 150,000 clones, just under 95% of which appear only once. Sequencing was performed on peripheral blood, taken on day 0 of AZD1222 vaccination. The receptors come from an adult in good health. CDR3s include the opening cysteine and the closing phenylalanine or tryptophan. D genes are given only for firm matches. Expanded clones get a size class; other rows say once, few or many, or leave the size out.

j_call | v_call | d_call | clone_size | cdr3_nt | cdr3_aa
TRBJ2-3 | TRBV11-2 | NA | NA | TGTGCCAGCAGCGTCGCAGATACGCAGTATTTT | CASSVADTQYF
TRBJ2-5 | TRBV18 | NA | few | TGTGCCAGCTCACCGACTCTTAGGGACACCCAAGAGACCCAGTACTTC | CASSPTLRDTQETQYF
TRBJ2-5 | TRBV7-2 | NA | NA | TGTGCCAGCAGCTTGACAACCGGAAGTGGAAAAGAGACCCAGTACTTC | CASSLTTGSGKETQYF
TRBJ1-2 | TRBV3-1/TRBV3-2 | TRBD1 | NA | TGTGCCAGCAGCCCTCTCGGGGAGGGGGCTGGTGATGGCTACACCTTC | CASSPLGEGAGDGYTF
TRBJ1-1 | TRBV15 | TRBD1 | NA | TGTGCCACCAGCACGACAGGGGGCACTGAAGCTTTCTTT | CATSTTGGTEAFF
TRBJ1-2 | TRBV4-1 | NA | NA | TGCGCCAGCAGCCAAGATAGCAGGGTGGCGTATGGCTACACCTTC | CASSQDSRVAYGYTF
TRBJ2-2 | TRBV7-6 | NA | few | TGTGCCAGCAGCCCAACGGGGCAGAACACCGGGGAGCTGTTTTTT | CASSPTGQNTGELFF
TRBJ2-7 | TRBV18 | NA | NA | TGTGCCAGCTCTATTCAACCGGGACACCCCTACGAGCAGTACTTC | CASSIQPGHPYEQYF
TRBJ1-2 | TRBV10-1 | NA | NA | TGCGCCAGCAGTGAGGGGGCAGGAGACAGCCGGGGTGGCTACACCTTC | CASSEGAGDSRGGYTF
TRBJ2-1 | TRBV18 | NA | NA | TGTGCCAGCTCACTATTTAGCGGTACGACCTACAATGAGCAGTTCTTC | CASSLFSGTTYNEQFF
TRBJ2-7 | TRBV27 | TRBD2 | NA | TGTGCCAGCAGTTTATCCCTAGCGGTTTCCTACGAGCAGTACTTC | CASSLSLAVSYEQYF
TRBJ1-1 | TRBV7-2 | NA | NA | TGTGCCAGCAGCTTGGGACAGAACACTGAAGCTTTCTTT | CASSLGQNTEAFF
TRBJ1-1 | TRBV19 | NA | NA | TGTGCCAGTAGTTTCGCGGGACCGACTGAAGCTTTCTTT | CASSFAGPTEAFF
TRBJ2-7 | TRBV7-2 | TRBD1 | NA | TGTGCCAGCAGCTCGGGACAGGGGGGAAGGTACGAGCAGTACTTC | CASSSGQGGRYEQYF
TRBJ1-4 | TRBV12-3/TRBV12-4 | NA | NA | TGTGCCAGCAGTTTTGGGGGGGAACTGTTTTTT | CASSFGGELFF
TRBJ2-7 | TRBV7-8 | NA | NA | TGTGCCAGCAGCTTATCAGGGTTCCTGGAGCAGTACTTC | CASSLSGFLEQYF
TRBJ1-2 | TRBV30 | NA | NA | TGTGCCTGGAGTCCGCAGCCTAACTATGGCTACACCTTC | CAWSPQPNYGYTF